This T cell receptor beta chain was captured in a study of T-cell reconstitution after alpha-beta-depleted transplantation in children. This CDR3 comprises 15 residues. Per germline, CDR1 DFQATT and CDR2 SNEGSKA (reference sequence). V gave up 3 bases and J gave up 6 bases; unmatched junction bases: 8. Unique molecular identifiers featured in how the TCRbeta library was prepared. In TCRdb, the PCR reads were re-called with MiXCR into one record per CDR3 protein. The profile shows 490,000 or so distinct CDR3 sequences, approximately 13% of them singletons. The rearrangement uses TRBV20-1 and TRBJ2-1; 10 bases line up with TRBD1. Specimen: PBMCs from the stem cell graft donor, collected from the stem cell graft. The TCR originated in a human donor who donated a stem cell graft to a child with combined immunodeficiency. The CDR3 DNA follows: TGCAGTGCTAGGGATCTACGGGACAGGGGCAATGAGCAGTTCTTC. This translates into CSARDLRDRGNEQFF.